The clone carrying this TCR beta chain was found a few times. One junction end disagrees with the germline gene, perhaps due to a read error. These data come from a study of blood T cell repertoires in COVID-19. CDR3 length equals 14 residues. Germline V lookup: CDR1 SGHRS, CDR2 YFSETQ. Only in-frame clones appear in the TCRdb table, and some are missing; sequencing was by immunoSEQ multiplex PCR. Of roughly 250,000 clones listed, roughly nine tenths are singletons. The clonotype originates from a woman between 25 and 40 years old with COVID-19, enrolled during active disease. The rearrangement links TRBV5-1 to TRBJ2-7; 10 bases fit TRBD1. Material for sequencing was peripheral blood. Written as DNA, the CDR3 is TGCGCCAGCAGCAGACCGGGACAGGGGACTACCTGGGACTTC. It translates to CASSRPGQGTTWDF.